Following are 21 T cell receptor beta chains from one sample sequenced in a study of blood T cell repertoires in COVID-19. This table comes from immunoSEQ multiplex PCR, and its TCRdb copy is limited to in-frame clones, with some not included. The data show about 170,000 clones, around 84% seen once. Sequenced material: peripheral blood. These receptors were obtained from a woman in her 70s with COVID-19, enrolled during active disease.

The CDR3 protein is CATSRDPGANEKLFF. Written as DNA, the CDR3 is TGTGCCACCAGCAGAGATCCTGGAGCTAATGAAAAACTGTTTTTT. This chain uses TRBV15 with TRBJ1-4; D is undetermined. Trimming took 0 bases from V and 3 from J, leaving 8 bases between them. This CDR3 has 15 residues. Germline CDR1 reads LNHNV; CDR2 reads YYDKDF (reference sequence).

The rearrangement joins TRBV6-5 to TRBJ1-6, with D possibly matching TRBD1 (6 bases). Germline CDR1 MNHEY, CDR2 SVGAGI. Trimming took off 6 bases at V and 3 bases at J, with 6 bases between the two ends. CDR3 length: 13 residues. CDR3 sequence: CASRGGYNSPLHF. CDR3 DNA: TGTGCCAGCAGAGGGGGCTATAATTCACCCCTCCACTTT.

Only a few counts were recorded for this clone. The chain recombines TRBV19 with TRBJ2-2; the D gene is possibly TRBD1 (5 bases). The length of the CDR3 is 15 residues. Trimming cost V 5 bases and J 5 bases, with 15 bases left between them. Germline CDR1 is LNHDA and CDR2 is SQIVND (reference sequence). The CDR3 region has the DNA TGTGCCAGTAGTCCCACTCGACAGCCAACCGGGGAGCTGTTTTTT. As protein: CASSPTRQPTGELFF.

The genes are TRBV20-1 and TRBJ1-6; D is unclear. The CDR3 length is 13 residues. V gave up 3 bases and J gave up 7 bases, with 10 bases separating them. Germline CDR1 is DFQATT and CDR2 is SNEGSKA (reference sequence). DNA of the CDR3: TGCAGTGCTAGTCTCTATTTAAATTCACCCCTCCACTTT. It encodes CSASLYLNSPLHF.

The gene calls are TRBV27 and TRBJ2-6; D uncertain. Germline loops: CDR1 MNHEY, CDR2 SMNVEV (reference sequence). This CDR3 has 13 amino acids. Trimming took off 6 bases at V and 10 bases at J, with 13 bases between the two ends. In DNA form, the CDR3 reads TGTGCCAGCAGCTCTGCACCGACAAACGTCCTGACTTTC. It codes for CASSSAPTNVLTF.

V gene TRBV3-1 (or the pseudogene TRBV3-2) combines with J gene TRBJ1-4, with a weak D call TRBD1 (5 bases). Trimming stripped 2 bases from V and 1 base from J, with 14 bases between. The CDR3 covers 17 residues. CDR1 is LGHDT and CDR2 is YNNKEL in the germline V gene (reference sequence). CDR3 sequence reads: CASSQNRGSLTNEKLFF. For the CDR3, the DNA is TGTGCCAGCAGCCAAAATCGGGGGTCCCTAACTAATGAAAAACTGTTTTTT.

This chain joins TRBV6-6 and TRBJ1-5; a possible D gene is TRBD1 (6 bases). The CDR3 has 15 amino acids. With 0 bases removed from V and 6 bases from J, the gap between germline ends came to 12 bases. Germline V gene sequence: CDR1 MNHNY, CDR2 SVGAGI (reference sequence). CDR3 DNA sequence: TGTGCCAGCAGTTACTCGAAGGGGGGGCCTCAGCCCCAGCATTTT. It is translated as CASSYSKGGPQPQHF.

CDR3 sequence reads: CASSTPTGEAFF. The CDR3 DNA is TGTGCCAGCAGTACCCCGACAGGGGAAGCTTTCTTT. The chain links TRBV28 to TRBJ1-1, with 7 bases lining up with TRBD1. CDR1 is MDHEN and CDR2 is SYDVKM in the germline V gene. J lost 8 bases, V lost 5 bases, and 5 bases had no gene match. The CDR3 totals 12 residues.

This rearrangement joins TRBV3-1 (or the pseudogene TRBV3-2) to TRBJ1-6; D perhaps matches TRBD1 (6 bases). There are 16 residues in the CDR3. Germline-derived CDR1 and CDR2 are LGHDT and YNNKEL (reference sequence). The germline V and J ends were trimmed by 4 bases and 7 bases, with 17 bases remaining between them. The CDR3: CASSPLGGAVNSPLHF. The CDR3 nucleotides are TGTGCCAGCAGCCCCCTCGGGGGGGCGGTGAATTCACCCCTCCACTTT.

The CDR3 DNA reads as TGTGCCAGCAGCCTTCGACAGGCGAACTATGGCTACACCTTC. Its translation: CASSLRQANYGYTF. The rearrangement joins TRBV6-5 to TRBJ1-2; D is perhaps TRBD1 (6 bases). Germline V gene data show CDR1 as MNHEY and CDR2 as SVGAGI. The CDR3 spans 14 residues. V was clipped by 6 bases and J by 2 bases, with 13 bases between them.

This sequence joins TRBV21-1 and TRBJ2-7; the listed D gene, TRBD2, was not tested against the DNA. TRBV21-1 is assigned pseudogene status. CDR3 length equals 16 residues. CDR3: CASSNPRAGGLYEQYV. CDR3 nucleotide sequence: TGTGCCAGCAGCAACCCGCGAGCGGGGGGGCTCTACGAGCAGTACGTC.

The chain has TRBV6-2 or TRBV6-3 and TRBJ2-2, with 7 nucleotides matching TRBD1. Germline CDR1 and CDR2: MNHEY and SVGEGT. The CDR3 totals 14 residues. Trimming removed 6 bases from V and 6 bases from J; junction bases left unmatched: 7. The CDR3 nucleotides read TGTGCCAGCAGCAGACAGGGACCGGCCGGGGAGCTGTTTTTT. Translation gives CASSRQGPAGELFF.

This chain links TRBV19 with TRBJ1-2; D is uncertain. V was cut by 0 bases and J by 12 bases, with 14 bases left in between. Per germline, CDR1 LNHDA and CDR2 SQIVND (reference sequence). This CDR3 is 13 amino acids long. This chain's CDR3 is CASSIDLSGWHTF. CDR3 DNA: TGTGCCAGTAGTATAGACCTCAGCGGATGGCACACCTTC. Based on the CDR3 plus reference TRBV19 and TRBJ1-2, the full variable domain is DGGITQSPKYLFRKEGQNVTLSCEQNLNHDAMYWYRQDPGQGLRLIYYSQIVNDFQKGDIAEGYSVSREKKESFPLTVTSAQKNPTAFYLCASSIDLSGWHTFGSGTRLTVV.

The V and J genes are TRBV15 and TRBJ1-2; D unclear. CDR1 and CDR2 (germline): LNHNV, YYDKDF (reference sequence). This CDR3 region has 15 residues. Trimming removed 1 base from V and 2 bases from J, with 11 bases in between. The CDR3 protein is CATSRAGLANYGYTF. The CDR3 DNA sequence: TGTGCCACCAGCAGAGCAGGTCTCGCCAACTATGGCTACACCTTC.

The chain joins TRBV6-5 to TRBJ1-1; TRBD1 is a possible D gene (6 bases). Looked up from germline, CDR1 is MNHEY and CDR2 is SVGAGI. Trimming took 3 bases from V and 6 from J, leaving 17 bases between them. The CDR3 is 15 amino acids. CDR3 DNA: TGTGCCAGCAGTTATACTCCAGGGGTGGAGGCTGAAGCTTTCTTT. Its protein is CASSYTPGVEAEAFF.

The chain uses TRBV19 and TRBJ1-2; D is undetermined. Trimming shortened V by 10 bases and J by 4 bases, and 7 bases separated the two germline ends. CDR3 length: 10 residues. Germline CDR1 LNHDA, CDR2 SQIVND (reference sequence). In DNA form, the CDR3 reads TGTGCCACTGAGGCCTATGGCTACACCTTC. Translating gives CATEAYGYTF.

The chain carries TRBV30 and TRBJ1-1, with D perhaps matching TRBD1 (6 bases). CDR3 size: 14 residues. The V gene's germline CDR1 is GTSNPN and CDR2 SVGIG (reference sequence). Trimming took 2 bases from V and 3 from J, leaving 13 bases between them. The chain's CDR3 is CAWSPRGGYTEAFF. CDR3 DNA: TGTGCCTGGAGTCCTCGAGGGGGTTACACTGAAGCTTTCTTT.

This clone was detected once. J is TRBJ2-5 and V is TRBV9, with D possibly matching TRBD2 (5 bases). Trimming removed 0 bases from V and 6 bases from J, with 9 bases in between. This CDR3 region has 13 residues. Per germline, CDR1 SGDLS and CDR2 YYNGEE. The CDR3: CASSVGGSQTQYF. In DNA form, the CDR3 reads TGTGCCAGCAGCGTAGGTGGGAGCCAGACCCAGTACTTC.

The chain couples TRBV7-2 to TRBJ2-3, with 9 bases fitting TRBD2. The CDR3 is made up of 16 amino acids. CDR1 and CDR2 (germline): SGHTA, FQGNSA. V trimming: 3 bases; J trimming: 1 base; junction bases outside the gene matches: 5. CDR3 bases: TGTGCCAGCAGCTTGGAGACTAGCGGACGCACAGATACGCAGTATTTT. Its protein product is CASSLETSGRTDTQYF.

The chain is built from TRBV9 and TRBJ1-4, with no clear D. Germline V gene data show CDR1 as SGDLS and CDR2 as YYNGEE. The length of the CDR3 is 15 residues. Trimming took off 4 bases at V and 4 bases at J, with 14 bases between the two ends. CDR3 amino acids: CASSKIGSGNEKLFF. The CDR3 DNA reads as TGTGCCAGCAGCAAGATCGGGTCGGGTAATGAAAAACTGTTTTTT.

The chain is built from TRBV19 and TRBJ2-1; 7 bases are a match to TRBD2. CDR3 length: 15 amino acids. V trimming: 3 bases; J trimming: 7 bases; junction bases outside the gene matches: 9. Germline V lookup: CDR1 LNHDA, CDR2 SQIVND (reference sequence). The CDR3 protein is CASSMVGGPGNEQFF. CDR3 sequence (DNA): TGTGCCAGTAGTATGGTGGGAGGGCCGGGGAATGAGCAGTTCTTC.